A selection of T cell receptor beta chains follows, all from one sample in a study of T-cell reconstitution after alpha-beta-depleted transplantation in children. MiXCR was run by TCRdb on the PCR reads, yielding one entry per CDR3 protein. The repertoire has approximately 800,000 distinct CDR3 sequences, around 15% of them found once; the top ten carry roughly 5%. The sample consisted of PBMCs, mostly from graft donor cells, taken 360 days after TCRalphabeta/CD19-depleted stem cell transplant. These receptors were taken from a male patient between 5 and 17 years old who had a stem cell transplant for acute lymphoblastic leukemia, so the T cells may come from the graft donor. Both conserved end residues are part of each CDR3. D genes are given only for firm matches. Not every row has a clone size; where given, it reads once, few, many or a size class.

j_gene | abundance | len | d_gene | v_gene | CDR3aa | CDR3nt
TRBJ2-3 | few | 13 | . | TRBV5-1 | CASTLSQVDTQYF | TGCGCCAGCACACTTTCGCAGGTGGATACGCAGTATTTT
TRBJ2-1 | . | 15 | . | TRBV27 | CASSLSGTILNEQFF | TGTGCCAGCAGTTTATCAGGAACCATCTTGAATGAGCAGTTCTTC
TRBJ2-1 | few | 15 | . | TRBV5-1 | CASSSRDSYYNEQFF | TGCGCCAGCAGCTCCCGGGACTCTTACTACAATGAGCAGTTCTTC
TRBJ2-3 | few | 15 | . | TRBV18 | CASSPWEVSADTQYF | TGTGCCAGCTCACCATGGGAGGTCTCGGCAGATACGCAGTATTTT
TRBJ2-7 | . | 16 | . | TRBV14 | CASSQVPRDGSYEQYF | TGTGCCAGCAGCCAAGTACCCCGGGACGGCTCCTACGAGCAGTACTTC
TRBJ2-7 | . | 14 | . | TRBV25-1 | CASSESPGGYEQYF | TGTGCCAGCAGTGAATCACCTGGGGGCTACGAGCAGTACTTC
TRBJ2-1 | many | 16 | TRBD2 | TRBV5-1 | CASSLAPSGSYNEQFF | TGTGCCAGCAGCTTAGCCCCTAGCGGATCCTACAATGAGCAGTTCTTC
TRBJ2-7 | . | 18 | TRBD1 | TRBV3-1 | CASSQVFALDRLPYEQYF | TGTGCCAGCAGCCAAGTGTTCGCGTTGGACAGGCTTCCCTACGAGCAGTACTTC
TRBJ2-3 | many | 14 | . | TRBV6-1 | CASSVRESTDTQYF | TGTGCCAGCAGTGTACGGGAGAGCACAGATACGCAGTATTTT
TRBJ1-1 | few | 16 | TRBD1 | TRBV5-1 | CASRSFGQGRNTEAFF | TGCGCCAGCAGGTCTTTCGGACAGGGCCGGAACACTGAAGCTTTCTTT
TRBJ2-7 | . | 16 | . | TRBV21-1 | CASSKDQQGASYEQYF | TGTGCCAGCAGCAAAGACCAACAGGGGGCCTCCTACGAGCAGTACTTC
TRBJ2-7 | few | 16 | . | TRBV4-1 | CASSLYVEVPYYEQYF | TGCGCCAGCAGCCTGTACGTGGAGGTCCCTTACTACGAGCAGTACTTC
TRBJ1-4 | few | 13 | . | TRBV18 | CASSPGTQEKLFF | TGTGCCAGCTCACCAGGGACGCAGGAAAAACTGTTTTTT
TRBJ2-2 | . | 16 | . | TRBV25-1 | CASSESPSGTGGELFF | TGTGCCAGCAGTGAATCCCCTAGCGGGACAGGCGGGGAGCTGTTTTTT
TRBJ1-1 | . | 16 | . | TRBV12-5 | CASGWGANNMNTEAFF | TGTGCTAGTGGTTGGGGCGCGAATAATATGAACACTGAAGCTTTCTTT
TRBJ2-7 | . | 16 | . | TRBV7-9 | CASSLQPGVSSYEQYF | TGTGCCAGCAGCTTACAGCCTGGGGTAAGCTCCTACGAGCAGTACTTC
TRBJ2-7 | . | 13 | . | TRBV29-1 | CSVDSEGGYEQYF | TGCAGCGTTGACTCGGAGGGGGGCTACGAGCAGTACTTC
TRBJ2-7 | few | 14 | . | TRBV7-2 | CASSLGGNIYEQYF | TGTGCCAGCAGCTTAGGAGGGAACATCTACGAGCAGTACTTC
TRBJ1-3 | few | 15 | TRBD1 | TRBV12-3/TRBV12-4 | CASSLDRVAGNTIYF | TGTGCCAGCAGTCTAGACAGGGTTGCTGGAAACACCATATATTTT
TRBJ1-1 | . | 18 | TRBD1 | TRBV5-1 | CASSLFPWTGGLGTEAFF | TGCGCCAGCAGCTTGTTCCCCTGGACAGGGGGACTGGGCACTGAAGCTTTCTTT
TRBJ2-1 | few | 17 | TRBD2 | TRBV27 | CASSLTTAGGPRDEQFF | TGTGCCAGCAGTTTAACGACAGCGGGAGGTCCGCGGGATGAGCAGTTCTTC
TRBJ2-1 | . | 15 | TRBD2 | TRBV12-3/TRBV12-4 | CASRGAGGVGNEQFF | TGTGCCAGCAGGGGAGCGGGAGGGGTGGGCAATGAGCAGTTCTTC
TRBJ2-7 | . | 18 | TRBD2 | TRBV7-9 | CASSSSWGLAGDRDEQYF | TGTGCCAGCAGCTCATCCTGGGGACTAGCGGGAGATAGAGACGAGCAGTACTTC
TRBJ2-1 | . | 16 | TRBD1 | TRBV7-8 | CASSDWTGSSYNEQFF | TGTGCCAGCAGCGATTGGACAGGGAGCTCCTACAATGAGCAGTTCTTC
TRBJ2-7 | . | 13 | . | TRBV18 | CASSPGNTYEQYF | TGTGCCAGCTCACCGGGAAACACCTACGAGCAGTACTTC
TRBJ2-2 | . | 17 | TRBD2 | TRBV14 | CASSQLLAGLNTGELFF | TGTGCCAGCAGCCAACTATTAGCGGGATTAAACACCGGGGAGCTGTTTTTT
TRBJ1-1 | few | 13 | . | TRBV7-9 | CASSLSLNPEAFF | TGTGCCAGCAGCTTATCTCTCAACCCTGAAGCTTTCTTT
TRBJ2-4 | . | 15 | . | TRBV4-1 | CASSSRGAAKNIQYF | TGCGCCAGCAGCTCACGGGGAGCAGCCAAAAACATTCAGTACTTC
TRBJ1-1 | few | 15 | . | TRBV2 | CASSDGTIQNTEAFF | TGTGCCAGCAGTGACGGAACGATTCAGAACACTGAAGCTTTCTTT
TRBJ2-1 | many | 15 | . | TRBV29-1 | CSAPRGTSSYNEQFF | TGCAGCGCCCCGCGAGGTACAAGCTCCTACAATGAGCAGTTCTTC
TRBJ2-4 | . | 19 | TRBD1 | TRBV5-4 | CASSLHPSQGALAKNIQYF | TGTGCCAGCAGCTTGCACCCCAGTCAGGGGGCCCTAGCCAAAAACATTCAGTACTTC
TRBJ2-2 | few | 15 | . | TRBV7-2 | CASSQHAANTGELFF | TGTGCCAGCAGCCAGCACGCAGCGAACACCGGGGAGCTGTTTTTT
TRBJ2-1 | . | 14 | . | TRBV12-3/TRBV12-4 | CASSGTRSYNEQFF | TGTGCCAGCAGCGGGACTCGCTCCTACAATGAGCAGTTCTTC
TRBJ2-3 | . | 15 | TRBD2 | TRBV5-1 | CASSLAAGEEDTQYF | TGCGCCAGCAGCTTGGCTGCGGGAGAGGAAGATACGCAGTATTTT
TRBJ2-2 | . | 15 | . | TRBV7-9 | CASSPVASNTGELFF | TGTGCCAGCAGCCCCGTCGCCTCCAACACCGGGGAGCTGTTTTTT
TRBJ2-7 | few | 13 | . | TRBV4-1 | CASSQLGVVEQYF | TGCGCCAGCAGCCAGCTAGGGGTAGTCGAGCAGTACTTC
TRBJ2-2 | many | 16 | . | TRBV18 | CASSPPGSAPTGELFF | TGTGCCAGCTCACCACCGGGATCGGCTCCGACCGGGGAGCTGTTTTTT
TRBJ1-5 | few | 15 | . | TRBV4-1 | CASSAGRGSNQPQHF | TGCGCCAGCAGCGCGGGGCGTGGTAGCAATCAGCCCCAGCATTTT
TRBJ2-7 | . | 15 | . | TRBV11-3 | CASSPAGGPNYEQYF | TGTGCCAGCAGTCCCGCGGGCGGGCCAAACTACGAGCAGTACTTC
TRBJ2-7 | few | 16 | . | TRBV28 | CASTPLPGLKSYEQYF | TGTGCCAGCACCCCCCTCCCGGGCCTGAAGTCCTACGAGCAGTACTTC
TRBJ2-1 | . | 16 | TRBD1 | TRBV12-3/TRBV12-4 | CASSPTGGTGPNEQFF | TGTGCCAGCAGTCCCACAGGGGGGACAGGGCCCAATGAGCAGTTCTTC
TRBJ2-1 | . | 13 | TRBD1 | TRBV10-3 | CAIRQGAYNEQFF | TGTGCCATCAGACAGGGGGCCTACAATGAGCAGTTCTTC
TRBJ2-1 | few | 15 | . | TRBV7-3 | CASSLNSYLGNEQFF | TGTGCCAGCAGCTTAAATTCCTATTTAGGCAATGAGCAGTTCTTC
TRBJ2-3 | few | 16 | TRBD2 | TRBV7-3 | CASSLQGLATPDTQYF | TGTGCCAGCAGCTTACAGGGACTAGCTACACCAGATACGCAGTATTTT
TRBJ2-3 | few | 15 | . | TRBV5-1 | CASSLVAPSTDTQYF | TGCGCCAGCAGCTTGGTTGCTCCCAGCACAGATACGCAGTATTTT
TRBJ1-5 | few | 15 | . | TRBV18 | CASSPGAGGNQPQHF | TGTGCCAGCTCACCAGGGGCAGGGGGCAATCAGCCCCAGCATTTT
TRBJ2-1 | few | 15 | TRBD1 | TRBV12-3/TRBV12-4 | CASTETGTGGREQFF | TGTGCCAGCACCGAAACCGGGACAGGGGGCAGAGAGCAGTTCTTC
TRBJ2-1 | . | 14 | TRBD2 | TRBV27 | CASSFTGTSYEQFF | TGTGCCAGCAGTTTCACCGGGACTAGCTATGAGCAGTTCTTC
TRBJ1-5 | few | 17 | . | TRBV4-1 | CASSQGGRTYSNQPQHF | TGCGCCAGCAGCCAAGGGGGACGGACGTATAGCAATCAGCCCCAGCATTTT
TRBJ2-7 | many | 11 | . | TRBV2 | CASRSSYEQYF | TGTGCCAGCAGGAGCTCCTACGAGCAGTACTTC
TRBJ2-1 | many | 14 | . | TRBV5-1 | CASSLVVGYNEQFF | TGCGCCAGCAGCTTGGTGGTCGGGTACAATGAGCAGTTCTTC
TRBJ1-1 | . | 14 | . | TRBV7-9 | CAISPAGGWTEAFF | TGTGCCATCAGCCCGGCTGGGGGGTGGACTGAAGCTTTCTTT
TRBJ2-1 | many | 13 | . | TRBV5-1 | CASSSLAYNEQFF | TGCGCCAGCAGTTCTCTAGCGTACAATGAGCAGTTCTTC
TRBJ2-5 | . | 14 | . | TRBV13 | CASSLSASAETQYF | TGTGCCAGCAGCCTCAGCGCTAGCGCAGAGACCCAGTACTTC
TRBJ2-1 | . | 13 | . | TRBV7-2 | CAFSQGSVNEQFF | TGTGCCTTCTCACAGGGCTCGGTCAATGAGCAGTTCTTC
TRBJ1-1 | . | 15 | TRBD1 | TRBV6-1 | CASNPHGTVNTEAFF | TGTGCCAGCAATCCCCACGGGACAGTGAACACTGAAGCTTTCTTT
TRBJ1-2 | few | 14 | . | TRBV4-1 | CASSQVGQRAGYTF | TGCGCCAGCAGCCAAGTAGGACAGCGGGCCGGCTACACCTTC
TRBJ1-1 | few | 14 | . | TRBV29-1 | CSVEDEGMNTEAFF | TGCAGCGTTGAGGACGAGGGAATGAACACTGAAGCTTTCTTT
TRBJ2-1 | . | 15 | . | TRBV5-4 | CASSRGTFEANEQFF | TGTGCCAGCAGCCGCGGGACCTTCGAGGCGAATGAGCAGTTCTTC